This TCR beta chain was captured by sequencing in a study of cytomegalovirus exposure and HLA in healthy donors. The primer mix had 60 Vbeta and 13 Jbeta primers. Sequencing was performed with immunoSEQ multiplex PCR; in TCRdb, only in-frame clones are kept and a portion is missing. The table lists around 99,000 clones, roughly 70% of them singletons. This clone was seen only once. As yet, its antigen is unknown. Study findings and constraints: Per published accounts, TCR beta sequences correctly predicted the HLA-A and HLA-B alleles of most subjects.

Germline V CDR1 and CDR2: SEHNR, FQNEAQ (reference sequence). The CDR3 is 15 amino acids. V was trimmed by 1 base and J by 1 base, leaving 9 bases between them. The TCR was taken from a woman between 35 and 50 years old in good health and CMV-seropositive. Sequenced sample: PBMCs. The J gene is TRBJ2-3, the V gene TRBV7-9, with a tentative D call TRBD1 (6 bases). In DNA form, the CDR3 reads TGTGCCAGCAGCTTAGGTTCAGGGGGCACAGATACGCAGTATTTT. It is translated as CASSLGSGGTDTQYF.